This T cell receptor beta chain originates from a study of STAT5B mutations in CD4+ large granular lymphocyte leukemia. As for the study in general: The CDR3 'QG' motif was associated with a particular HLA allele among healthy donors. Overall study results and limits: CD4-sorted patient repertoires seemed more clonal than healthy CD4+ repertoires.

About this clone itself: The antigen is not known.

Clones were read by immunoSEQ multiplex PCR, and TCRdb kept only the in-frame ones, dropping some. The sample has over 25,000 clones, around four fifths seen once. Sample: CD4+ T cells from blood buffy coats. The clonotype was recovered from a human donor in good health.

The CDR3 region has the DNA TGTGCCAGCAGTTTACAGGCCCACTACGAGCAGTACTTC. Encoded protein: CASSLQAHYEQYF. The chain combines TRBV28 with TRBJ2-7; the D is unclear. There are 13 residues in the CDR3. V was trimmed by 2 bases and J by 3 bases, leaving 8 bases between them. The germline gives CDR1 MDHEN, CDR2 SYDVKM.